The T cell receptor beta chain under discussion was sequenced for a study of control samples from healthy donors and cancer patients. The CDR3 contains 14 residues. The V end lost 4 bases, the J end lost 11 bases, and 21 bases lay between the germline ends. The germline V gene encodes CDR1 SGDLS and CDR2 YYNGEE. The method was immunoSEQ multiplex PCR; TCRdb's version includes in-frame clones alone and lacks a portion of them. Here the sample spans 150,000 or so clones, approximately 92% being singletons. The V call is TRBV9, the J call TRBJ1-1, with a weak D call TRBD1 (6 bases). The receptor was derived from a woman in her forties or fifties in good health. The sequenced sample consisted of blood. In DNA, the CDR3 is TGTGCCAGCAGCCCCCTCACACAGGGTACGGGGGCTTTCTTT. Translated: CASSPLTQGTGAFF.